This record looks at one T cell receptor (beta chain) sequence and its context. The antigen it binds to is not known. No much larger clone is present one base from it, and per-base qualities are unavailable. The CDR3, cysteine through phenylalanine, is 11 amino acids long. Only CDR3 DNA is held: 33 bases, read in frame from base 1. V is reduced by 4 bases and J by 3 bases, leaving a spacing of 4 bases between them. TCRbeta CDR3 regions were amplified from genomic DNA using the immunoSEQ Assay, a bias-controlled multiplex PCR. The authors' analysis ran thus. The number of nucleated cells in each sample was estimated by amplification of reference gene primers within the assay. To quantify the absolute abundance of each unique TCRbeta CDR3 rearrangement, sequence reads were collapsed and filtered. For each sample, productive Simpson clonality was calculated as the square root of Simpson's diversity index across productive rearrangements. TCRdb took this table from immuneACCESS and kept in-frame rearrangements with V and J called. Such tables lack part of the clones; where checked against another copy, unresolved V genes explain under half of the gap, and the rest is unexplained. Clone size and V and J calls were adopted from that table, with D and trimming inferred from the DNA. A total of roughly 220,000 clones appear in this sample, roughly 90% of them only once. Clones ranked in the top ten supply around 3.8% of the sample.

Enrolling through a virtual design, the prospective study's participants ranged in age from roughly 18 to 89 years and lived across around 25 United States geographic areas. In the prospective study, cohorts were assigned on the basis of participant-reported clinical history obtained from a screening survey and a study questionnaire. In the prospective study, whole blood, serum and a nasopharyngeal or oropharyngeal swab were collected from each participant by mobile phlebotomists. Participants in the prospective study had the option to provide additional blood draws and questionnaires over an approximately 2-month period. Blood samples from the prospective study were shipped frozen or at room temperature prior to DNA extraction. These data are taken from a study of blood T cell repertoires in COVID-19 (TCRdb year 2020). Background for the entire study: Collaborator samples came from the United States, Italy and Spain and covered acute and convalescent phases of COVID-19. The repertoires were released in a freely available public database intended as a resource for research on the immune response to SARS-CoV-2. The samples were drawn from two sources: the first 160 participants of the ongoing ImmuneRACE study, and 1,200 or so subjects contributed by 6 global collaborators. Nearly every sample came with metadata listing a de-identified subject ID, COVID-19 status, age in years and sex. The material from the prospective study consisted of cDNA or gDNA derived from T cells, B-cell-depleted T cells, or PBMCs. Subjects who had been exposed to COVID-19, were actively infected with it, or had recovered from it provided the deeply sampled blood TCRbeta repertoires that made up the dataset. Where HLA class I and class II types were available, the types were taken from metadata supplied by the sample provider, not from assay-based typing. Beyond this particular receptor, the publication reports: How much clinical and demographic metadata was included differed by source and by participant, and the metadata was provided uncurated.

This chain is built from TRBV12-3 or TRBV12-4 and TRBJ2-7, with the D gene too uncertain to name. Sequenced material: PBMCs or T cells enriched from blood (not recorded which). The receptor was isolated from a woman aged 40-49 years with acute COVID-19. The CDR3 protein: CASSYSYEQYF. The bases are TGTGCCAGCAGTTACAGCTACGAGCAGTACTTC.